What follows are 17 T cell receptor beta chains derived from one specimen sequenced in a study of T cell responses to AZD1222 COVID-19 vaccine. Profiling relied on immunoSEQ multiplex PCR, and the TCRdb table lists in-frame clones only, not all of them. The repertoire holds 110,000 or so clones, around 89% seen once, with about 7.4% in the top ten. Sequences were derived from peripheral blood, sampled 28 days after the second AZD1222 dose. All receptors derive from an adult who received the AZD1222 COVID-19 vaccine.

The chain has TRBV7-2 and TRBJ2-1; 7 positions agree with TRBD1. The CDR3 has 16 residues. After removal of 0 bases from V and 2 bases from J, the junction contained 4 bases not matched to a gene. Germline V gene sequence: CDR1 SGHTA, CDR2 FQGNSA. In DNA, the CDR3 is TGTGCCAGCAGCTTAGCGCCCAGGGGGACCTACAATGAGCAGTTCTTC. The encoded protein is CASSLAPRGTYNEQFF.

The genes are TRBV7-2 and TRBJ2-3, with TRBD2 as a possible D gene (6 bases). The V gene lost 0 bases and the J gene lost 5 bases, with 12 bases spanning the gap. The CDR3 spans 15 residues. Germline CDR1 is SGHTA and CDR2 is FQGNSA. CDR3 sequence reads: CASSLAARGIDTQYF. CDR3 nucleotides: TGTGCCAGCAGCTTAGCCGCGCGGGGTATAGATACGCAGTATTTT.

V and J are TRBV7-9 and TRBJ2-1, with TRBD1 matching over 7 bases. Germline V CDR1 and CDR2: SEHNR, FQNEAQ (reference sequence). V lost 5 bases, J lost 4 bases, and 11 bases stayed unmatched. CDR3 length equals 16 residues. In DNA form, the CDR3 reads TGTGCCAGCAGCGTCAGAATTGGGACAGCTTACAATGAGCAGTTCTTC. As protein: CASSVRIGTAYNEQFF.

CDR3 amino acids: CASSLGIRDTQYF. The CDR3 DNA reads TGTGCCAGCAGCTTGGGTATCAGGGATACGCAGTATTTT. The chain is built from TRBV5-6 and TRBJ2-3; D remains ambiguous. The germline V gene has CDR1 SGHDT and CDR2 YYEEEE. V was shortened by 0 bases and J by 6 bases, with 8 bases between the two germline ends. There are 13 residues in the CDR3. The full variable domain, with the rest looked up from reference TRBV5-6 and TRBJ2-3, is DAGVTQSPTHLIKTRGQQVTLRCSPKSGHDTVSWYQQALGQGPQFIFQYYEEEERQRGNFPDRFSGHQFPNYSSELNVNALLLGDSALYLCASSLGIRDTQYFGPGTRLTVL.

In this sample, this clone turned up once. The chain couples TRBV7-9 to TRBJ1-1; the D gene is possibly TRBD1 (5 bases). V lost 2 bases to trimming and J lost 10 bases, with 11 bases between them. The length of the CDR3 is 12 residues. In germline, CDR1 is SEHNR, CDR2 FQNEAQ (reference sequence). The CDR3 loop reads CASSLQGRGAFF. In DNA form, the CDR3 reads TGTGCCAGCAGCTTACAGGGTCGAGGAGCTTTCTTT. The whole variable domain, filled in from reference TRBV7-9 and TRBJ1-1, reads DTGVSQNPRHKITKRGQNVTFRCDPISEHNRLYWYRQTLGQGPEFLTYFQNEAQLEKSRLLSDRFSAERPKGSFSTLEIQRTEQGDSAMYLCASSLQGRGAFFGQGTRLTVV.

V is TRBV27 and J is TRBJ2-7, with 9 bases that match TRBD2. CDR3 length: 15 residues. Germline trimming cut 8 bases from V and 1 base from J; bases unmatched to any gene: 9. From germline, CDR1 is MNHEY and CDR2 SMNVEV (reference sequence). The CDR3 DNA reads as TGTGCCAGCGCAAGCTCCGGACTAGCGTCCTACGAGCAGTACTTC. This sequence encodes CASASSGLASYEQYF.

The chain couples TRBV19 to TRBJ2-3; D is perhaps TRBD1 (6 bases). Germline V CDR1 and CDR2: LNHDA, SQIVND (reference sequence). V lost 6 bases and J lost 4, with 11 bases in between. This CDR3 is built from 13 residues. CDR3 sequence (DNA): TGTGCCAGTAGCCGGGACATAGCAGATACGCAGTATTTT. Amino acids: CASSRDIADTQYF.

The chain combines TRBV7-8 with TRBJ2-7; TRBD1 is a possible D gene (5 bases). This CDR3 has 12 residues. Between the trimmed V and J ends, which lost 3 bases and 3 bases, there was a span of 6 bases. Germline V lookup: CDR1 SGHVS, CDR2 FQNEAQ. CDR3 sequence (DNA): TGTGCCAGCAGCTTCGACAGCTACGAGCAGTACTTC. This codes for CASSFDSYEQYF.

The chain carries TRBV24-1 and TRBJ1-4; D call uncertain. The CDR3 totals 14 residues. Trimming pared 5 bases from V and 4 bases from J, leaving 10 bases between. Germline loops: CDR1 KGHDR, CDR2 SFDVKD. The CDR3 reads CATSGGQLNEKLFF. CDR3 coding DNA: TGTGCCACCAGTGGTGGTCAGCTTAATGAAAAACTGTTTTTT.

Points on this clone: Different DNA sequences within this sample yield the same CDR3. V gene TRBV30 combines with J gene TRBJ1-5, with D possibly being TRBD1 (6 bases). V lost 0 bases and J 5 bases, leaving 11 bases between the germline ends. In germline, CDR1 is GTSNPN, CDR2 SVGIG (reference sequence). The CDR3 runs 14 residues. Written as DNA, the CDR3 is TGTGCCTGGAGTGTAGGGCAGGGGCATCAGCCCCAGCATTTT. Its protein product is CAWSVGQGHQPQHF.

This chain uses TRBV5-6 with TRBJ1-6, with D possibly being TRBD1 (6 bases). CDR1 SGHDT and CDR2 YYEEEE come from the germline V gene. Trimming pared 0 bases from V and 3 bases from J, leaving 10 bases between. CDR3 length: 16 residues. The CDR3 loop is CASSLGTGRYNSPLHF. The CDR3 nucleotides are TGTGCCAGCAGCTTGGGAACAGGGCGCTATAATTCACCCCTCCACTTT.

The rearrangement uses TRBV29-1 and TRBJ2-7; the D is unclear. The CDR3 sequence is 15 residues long. Germline CDR1 reads SQVTM; CDR2 reads ANQGSEA. V dropped 1 base and J dropped 0 bases, with 13 bases sitting between them. As DNA, the CDR3 is TGCAGCGTTGAAGGGGTGGGGTTCAACTCCTACGAGCAGTACTTC. This gives the protein CSVEGVGFNSYEQYF.

The genes are TRBV11-3 and TRBJ1-4; maybe TRBD1 (6 bases). V dropped 5 bases and J dropped 1 base, with 11 bases sitting between them. CDR1 SGHNT and CDR2 YENEEA come from the germline V gene. The CDR3 totals 15 residues. CDR3 in amino acids: CASSRMTGTNEKLFF. The CDR3 DNA follows: TGTGCCAGCAGCAGGATGACAGGAACTAATGAAAAACTGTTTTTT. The whole variable domain, remainder taken from reference TRBV11-3 and TRBJ1-4, is EAGVVQSPRYKIIEKKQPVAFWCNPISGHNTLYWYLQNLGQGPELLIRYENEEAVDDSQLPKDRFSAERLKGVDSTLKIQPAELGDSAVYLCASSRMTGTNEKLFFGSGTQLSVL.

The chain recombines TRBV28 with TRBJ2-7; D perhaps matches TRBD1 (6 bases). The germline V gene has CDR1 MDHEN and CDR2 SYDVKM. CDR3 length equals 12 residues. The V gene lost 5 bases and the J gene lost 4 bases, with 9 bases spanning the gap. The CDR3 protein is CASSPQGYEQYF. Written as DNA, the CDR3 is TGTGCCAGCAGTCCACAGGGTTACGAGCAGTACTTC.

The J gene is TRBJ1-4, the V gene TRBV4-3; 9 bases line up with TRBD1. Germline trimming cut 2 bases from V and 7 bases from J; bases unmatched to any gene: 5. The CDR3 runs 15 residues. Germline loops: CDR1 LGHNA, CDR2 YSLEER. As DNA, the CDR3 is TGCGCCAGCAGCCAATACAGGGGGCGGGGTGAAAAACTGTTTTTT. It translates to CASSQYRGRGEKLFF.

V usage is TRBV7-9 and J usage is TRBJ1-2, with D perhaps matching TRBD1 (5 bases). V gave up 6 bases and J gave up 6 bases, with 14 bases separating them. CDR3 length equals 13 residues. Germline CDR1 is SEHNR and CDR2 is FQNEAQ (reference sequence). The CDR3, as DNA: TGTGCCAGCAGGGGGGGTCGTGGAGATGGCTACACCTTC. Translation: CASRGGRGDGYTF.

This chain links TRBV28 with TRBJ2-2; D uncertain. Germline CDR1 and CDR2: MDHEN and SYDVKM. CDR3 length: 12 amino acids. The V end lost 6 bases, the J end lost 6 bases, and 8 bases lay between the germline ends. CDR3 sequence (DNA): TGTGCCAGCAGCCGCCGTTCCGGGGAGCTGTTTTTT. This gives the protein CASSRRSGELFF. Supplemented by reference TRBV28 and TRBJ2-2, the full variable domain reads DVKVTQSSRYLVKRTGEKVFLECVQDMDHENMFWYRQDPGLGLRLIYFSYDVKMKEKGDIPEGYSVSREKKERFSLILESASTNQTSMYLCASSRRSGELFFGEGSRLTVL.